The 11 T cell receptor beta chains reported below all come from one sample, sequenced in a study of cytomegalovirus exposure and HLA in healthy donors. Vbeta (60) and Jbeta (13) primers were used in the PCR. TCRdb's copy holds only in-frame clones and misses some; the assay was immunoSEQ multiplex PCR. The repertoire consists of roughly 200,000 clones, with about four fifths occurring once and the leading ten covering 2.9%. Material: PBMCs. The receptors shown here come from a male donor in good health and CMV-seronegative.

V usage is TRBV28 and J usage is TRBJ2-6, with D maybe TRBD1 (6 bases). Germline values: CDR1 MDHEN, CDR2 SYDVKM. Trimming took 6 bases from V and 4 from J, leaving 13 bases between them. CDR3 size: 15 residues. The CDR3 DNA is TGTGCCAGCAGCCCCGACAGGAAAGGGGCCAACGTCCTGACTTTC. Translation gives CASSPDRKGANVLTF. The full variable domain, in which reference TRBV28 and TRBJ2-6 provide the parts outside the CDR3, is DVKVTQSSRYLVKRTGEKVFLECVQDMDHENMFWYRQDPGLGLRLIYFSYDVKMKEKGDIPEGYSVSREKKERFSLILESASTNQTSMYLCASSPDRKGANVLTFGAGSRLTVL.

The chain has TRBV5-8 and TRBJ2-1, with D perhaps TRBD2 (6 bases). The CDR3 is 14 residues long. From germline, CDR1 is SGHTS and CDR2 YDEGEE. V lost 4 bases, J lost 6 bases, and 14 bases lay in between. Here the CDR3 DNA reads TGTGCCAGCAGCGTCGGTGTGGGAGGCAATGAGCAGTTCTTC. This translates into CASSVGVGGNEQFF.

The genes are TRBV27 and TRBJ2-2; D is undetermined. The V gene lost 5 bases and the J gene lost 3 bases, with 7 bases spanning the gap. Germline loops: CDR1 MNHEY, CDR2 SMNVEV (reference sequence). This CDR3 spans 13 amino acids. The DNA for the CDR3 is TGTGCCAGCAGTACGGAGTACACCGGGGAGCTGTTTTTT. As protein: CASSTEYTGELFF.

The genes are TRBV2 and TRBJ1-4, with D tentatively TRBD1 (6 bases). There are 14 residues in the CDR3. The V and J ends lost 7 bases and 8 bases respectively, with 17 bases between them. The germline V gene encodes CDR1 SNHLY and CDR2 FYNNEI. CDR3 region: CASTIDRMGEKLFF. Here the CDR3 DNA reads TGTGCCAGCACCATCGACAGGATGGGGGAAAAACTGTTTTTT.

This sequence joins TRBV6-5 and TRBJ2-1; a possible D gene is TRBD1 (5 bases). Looked up from germline, CDR1 is MNHEY and CDR2 is SVGAGI. Trimming took off 5 bases at V and 10 bases at J, with 15 bases between the two ends. The CDR3 is made up of 13 amino acids. The chain's CDR3 is CASSPDWYREQFF. The CDR3 DNA follows: TGTGCCAGCAGTCCCGACTGGTACAGGGAGCAGTTCTTC.

This clone was recorded a few times. V is TRBV28 and J is TRBJ1-2; the D is unclear. Germline V lookup: CDR1 MDHEN, CDR2 SYDVKM. The CDR3 loop spans 13 amino acids. Trimming took off 6 bases at V and 3 bases at J, with 11 bases between the two ends. CDR3 bases: TGTGCCAGCAGGTATCGGGAGTACTATGGCTACACCTTC. Translation gives CASRYREYYGYTF.

The chain combines TRBV5-6 with TRBJ2-7, with D possibly matching TRBD2 (6 bases). The CDR3 loop spans 14 amino acids. Germline assignment: CDR1 SGHDT and CDR2 YYEEEE. Trimming left V 6 bases short and J 0 bases short, with 13 bases between. The CDR3 DNA is TGTGCCAGCAACCGGGACTCCAGCTCCTACGAGCAGTACTTC. Translating it yields CASNRDSSSYEQYF.

The sample holds a few counts of this clone. The chain joins TRBV7-3 to TRBJ2-3; 11 bases are a match to TRBD2. The trim removed 2 bases at V and 5 bases at J, leaving 6 bases unmatched. CDR3 length: 16 amino acids. Germline V CDR1 and CDR2: SGHTA, FQGTGA. CDR3 in amino acids: CASSLLAGGGGDTQYF. The DNA of the CDR3 is TGTGCCAGCAGCTTACTAGCGGGGGGCGGGGGAGATACGCAGTATTTT.

This clone was counted a single time. The CDR3 sequence: CASSIFRGYEQYF. In nucleotides, the CDR3 is TGTGCCAGCAGTATCTTCAGGGGCTACGAGCAGTACTTC. This chain links TRBV6-5 with TRBJ2-7, with a weak D call TRBD1 (6 bases). Germline V CDR1 and CDR2: MNHEY, SVGAGI. This CDR3 contains 13 residues. Trimming took off 5 bases at V and 3 bases at J, with 11 bases between the two ends.

The CDR3 region has the DNA TGCGCCAGCAGCTTGGCTTCAGGCTCTGGGGCCAACGTCCTGACTTTC. Its translation is CASSLASGSGANVLTF. This chain joins TRBV5-1 and TRBJ2-6; D uncertain. The CDR3 is made up of 16 amino acids. Germline CDR1 reads SGHRS; CDR2 reads YFSETQ. The V and J ends lost 0 bases and 0 bases respectively, with 7 bases between them.

The chain is built from TRBV4-2 and TRBJ1-5, with a possible D match to TRBD1 (5 bases). V shed 0 bases and J shed 2 bases, with 11 bases lying between them. This CDR3 has 16 residues. Germline lookup yields CDR1 LGHNA and CDR2 YNFKEQ. The DNA for the CDR3 is TGTGCCAGCAGCCAAGAGGGGGGGGGAGGCAATCAGCCCCAGCATTTT. It specifies CASSQEGGGGNQPQHF.